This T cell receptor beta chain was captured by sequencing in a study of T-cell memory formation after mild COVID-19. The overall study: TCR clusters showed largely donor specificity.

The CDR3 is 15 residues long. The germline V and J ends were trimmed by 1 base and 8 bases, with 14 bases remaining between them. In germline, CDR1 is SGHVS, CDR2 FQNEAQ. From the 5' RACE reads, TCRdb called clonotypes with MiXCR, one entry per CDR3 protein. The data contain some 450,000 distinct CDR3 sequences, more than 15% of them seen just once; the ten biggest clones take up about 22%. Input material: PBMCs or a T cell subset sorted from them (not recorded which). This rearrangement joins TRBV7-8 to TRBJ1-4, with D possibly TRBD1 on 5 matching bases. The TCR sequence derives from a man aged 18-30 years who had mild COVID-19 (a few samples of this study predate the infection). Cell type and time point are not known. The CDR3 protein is CASSLEQVPLEKLFF. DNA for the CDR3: TGTGCCAGCAGCTTAGAACAGGTCCCCTTGGAAAAACTGTTTTTT.